This TCR beta chain emerged from a study of Ad26.COV2.S vaccination and SARS-CoV-2 variants. Study results and caveats: The TCR breadth and depth analyses may have understated or missed part of the total T cell responses. People who got the vaccine or the placebo had similar non-spike TCR breadth. Ad26.COV2.S recipients had broader spike-specific TCRs (P = 0.0014).

Between the trimmed V and J ends, which lost 10 bases and 5 bases, there was a span of 15 bases. The germline gives CDR1 MGHRA, CDR2 YSYEKL. The CDR3 covers 14 residues. Clones were sequenced by immunoSEQ multiplex PCR, and TCRdb holds only the in-frame ones, with some missing. This sample carries 300,000 to 400,000 clones, more than 70% of them seen once, and the ten largest clones take under 2%. Indicated treatment: over 15 received Ad26.COV2.S at low or high dose, single or two shots; about 5 received placebo; per-sample allocation not given. Each sample was drawn 63 days after the first injection (of vaccine or placebo). Points on this clone: The antigen is not known.

The V gene is TRBV4-1, the J gene TRBJ1-6, with D perhaps TRBD1 (5 bases). The TCR comes from a person aged 18-60 years who received the Ad26.COV2.S COVID-19 vaccine or a placebo. Sample: peripheral blood, taken in a trial of Ad26.COV2.S vaccine versus placebo. The CDR3 DNA follows: TGCGCCACCAGGGATCGATCAAATAATTCACCCCTCCACTTT. This gives the protein CATRDRSNNSPLHF.